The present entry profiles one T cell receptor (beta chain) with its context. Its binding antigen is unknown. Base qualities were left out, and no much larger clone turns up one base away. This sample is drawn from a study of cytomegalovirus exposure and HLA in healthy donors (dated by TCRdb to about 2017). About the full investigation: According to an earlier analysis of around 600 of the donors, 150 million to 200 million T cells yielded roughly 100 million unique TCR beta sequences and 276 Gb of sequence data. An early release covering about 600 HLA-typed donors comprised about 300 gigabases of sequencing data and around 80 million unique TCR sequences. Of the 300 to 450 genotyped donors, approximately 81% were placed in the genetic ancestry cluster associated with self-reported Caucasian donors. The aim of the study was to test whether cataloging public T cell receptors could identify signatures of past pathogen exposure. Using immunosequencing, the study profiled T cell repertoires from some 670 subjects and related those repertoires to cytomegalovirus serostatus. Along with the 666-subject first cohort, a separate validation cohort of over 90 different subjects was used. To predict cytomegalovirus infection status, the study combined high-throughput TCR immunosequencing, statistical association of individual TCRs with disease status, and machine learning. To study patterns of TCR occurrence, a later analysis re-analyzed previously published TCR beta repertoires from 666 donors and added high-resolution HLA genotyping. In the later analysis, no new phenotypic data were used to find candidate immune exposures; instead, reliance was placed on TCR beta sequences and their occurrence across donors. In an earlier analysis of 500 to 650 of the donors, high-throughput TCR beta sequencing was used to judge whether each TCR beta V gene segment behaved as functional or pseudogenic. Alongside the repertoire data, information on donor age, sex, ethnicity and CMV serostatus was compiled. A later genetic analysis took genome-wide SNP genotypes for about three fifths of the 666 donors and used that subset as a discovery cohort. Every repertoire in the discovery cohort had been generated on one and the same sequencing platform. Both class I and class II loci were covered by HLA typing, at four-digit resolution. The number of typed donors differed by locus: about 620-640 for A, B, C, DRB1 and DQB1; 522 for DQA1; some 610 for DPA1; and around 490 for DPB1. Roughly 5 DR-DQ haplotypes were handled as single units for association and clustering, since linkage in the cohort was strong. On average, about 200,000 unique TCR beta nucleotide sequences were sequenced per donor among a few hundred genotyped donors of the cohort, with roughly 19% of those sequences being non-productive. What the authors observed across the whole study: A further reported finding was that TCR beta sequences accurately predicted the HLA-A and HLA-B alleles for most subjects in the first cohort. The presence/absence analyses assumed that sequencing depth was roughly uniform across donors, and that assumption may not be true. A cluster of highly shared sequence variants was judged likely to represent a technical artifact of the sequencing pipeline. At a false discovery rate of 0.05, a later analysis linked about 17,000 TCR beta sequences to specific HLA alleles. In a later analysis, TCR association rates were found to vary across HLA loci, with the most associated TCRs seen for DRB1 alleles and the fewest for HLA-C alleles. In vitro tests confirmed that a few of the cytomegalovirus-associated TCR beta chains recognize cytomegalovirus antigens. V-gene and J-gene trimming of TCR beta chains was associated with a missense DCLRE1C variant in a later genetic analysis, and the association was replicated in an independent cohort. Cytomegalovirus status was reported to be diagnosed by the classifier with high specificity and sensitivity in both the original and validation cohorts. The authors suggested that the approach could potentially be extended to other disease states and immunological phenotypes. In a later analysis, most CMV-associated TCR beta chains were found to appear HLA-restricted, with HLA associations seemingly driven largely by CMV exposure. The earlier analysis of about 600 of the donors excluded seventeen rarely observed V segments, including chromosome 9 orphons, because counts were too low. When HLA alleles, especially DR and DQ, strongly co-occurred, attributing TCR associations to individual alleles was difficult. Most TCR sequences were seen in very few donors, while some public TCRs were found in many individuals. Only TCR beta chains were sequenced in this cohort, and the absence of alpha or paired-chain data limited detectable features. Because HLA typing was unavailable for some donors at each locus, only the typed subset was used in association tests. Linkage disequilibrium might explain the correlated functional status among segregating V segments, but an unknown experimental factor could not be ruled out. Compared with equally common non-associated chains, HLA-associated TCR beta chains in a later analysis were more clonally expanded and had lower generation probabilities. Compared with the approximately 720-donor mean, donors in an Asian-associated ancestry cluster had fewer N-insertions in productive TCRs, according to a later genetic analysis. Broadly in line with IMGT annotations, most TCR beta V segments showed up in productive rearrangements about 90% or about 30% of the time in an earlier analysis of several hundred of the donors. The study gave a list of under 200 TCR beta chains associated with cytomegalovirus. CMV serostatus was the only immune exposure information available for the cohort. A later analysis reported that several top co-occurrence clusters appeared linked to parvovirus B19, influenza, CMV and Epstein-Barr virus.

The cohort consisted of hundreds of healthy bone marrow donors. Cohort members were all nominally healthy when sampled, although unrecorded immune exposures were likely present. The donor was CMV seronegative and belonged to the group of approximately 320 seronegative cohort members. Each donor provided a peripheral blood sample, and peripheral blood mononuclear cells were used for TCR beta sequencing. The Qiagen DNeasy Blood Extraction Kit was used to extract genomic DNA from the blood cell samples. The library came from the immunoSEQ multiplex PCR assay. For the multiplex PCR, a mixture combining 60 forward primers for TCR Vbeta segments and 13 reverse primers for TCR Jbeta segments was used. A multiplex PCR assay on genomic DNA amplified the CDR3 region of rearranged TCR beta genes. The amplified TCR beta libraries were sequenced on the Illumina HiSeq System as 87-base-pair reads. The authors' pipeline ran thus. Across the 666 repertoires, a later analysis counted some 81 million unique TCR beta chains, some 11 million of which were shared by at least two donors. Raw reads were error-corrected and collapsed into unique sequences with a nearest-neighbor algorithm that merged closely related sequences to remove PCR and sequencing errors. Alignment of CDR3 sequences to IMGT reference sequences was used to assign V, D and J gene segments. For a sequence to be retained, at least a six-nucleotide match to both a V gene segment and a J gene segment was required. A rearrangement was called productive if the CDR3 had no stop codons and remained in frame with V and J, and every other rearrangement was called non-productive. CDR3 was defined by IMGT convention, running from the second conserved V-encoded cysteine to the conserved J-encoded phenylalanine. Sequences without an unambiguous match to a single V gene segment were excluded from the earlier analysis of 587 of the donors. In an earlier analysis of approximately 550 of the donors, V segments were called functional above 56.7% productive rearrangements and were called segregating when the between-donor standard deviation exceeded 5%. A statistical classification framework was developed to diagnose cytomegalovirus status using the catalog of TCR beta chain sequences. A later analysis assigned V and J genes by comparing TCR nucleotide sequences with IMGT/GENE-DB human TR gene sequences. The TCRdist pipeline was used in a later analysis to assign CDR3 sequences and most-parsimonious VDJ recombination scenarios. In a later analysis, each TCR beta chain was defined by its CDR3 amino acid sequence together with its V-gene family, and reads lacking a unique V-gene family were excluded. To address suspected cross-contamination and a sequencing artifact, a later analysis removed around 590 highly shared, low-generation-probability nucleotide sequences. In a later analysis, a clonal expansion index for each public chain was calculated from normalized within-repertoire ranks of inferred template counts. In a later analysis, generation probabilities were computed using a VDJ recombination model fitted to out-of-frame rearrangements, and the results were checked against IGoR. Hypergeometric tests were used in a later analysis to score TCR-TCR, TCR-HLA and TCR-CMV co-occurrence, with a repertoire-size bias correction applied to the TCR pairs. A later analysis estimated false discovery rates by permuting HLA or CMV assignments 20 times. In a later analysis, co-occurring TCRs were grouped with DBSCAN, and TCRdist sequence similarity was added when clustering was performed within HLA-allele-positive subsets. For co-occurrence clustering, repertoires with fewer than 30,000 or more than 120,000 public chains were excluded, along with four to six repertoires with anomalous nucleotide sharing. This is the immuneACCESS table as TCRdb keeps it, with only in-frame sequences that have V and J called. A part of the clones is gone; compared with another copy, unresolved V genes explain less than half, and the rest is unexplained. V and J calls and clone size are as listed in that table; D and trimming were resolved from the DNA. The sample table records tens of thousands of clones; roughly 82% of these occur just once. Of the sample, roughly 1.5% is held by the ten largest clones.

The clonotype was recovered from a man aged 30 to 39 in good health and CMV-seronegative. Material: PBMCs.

The CDR3 here reads CASSGLVGISDTQYF. The DNA reads TGTGCCAGTAGTGGGCTTGTCGGGATTTCAGATACGCAGTATTTT. The rearranged chain carries TRBV19 and TRBJ2-3; TRBD2 might be the D gene, on 5 matching bases. Reading the germline V gene (reference sequence) gives CDR1 LNHDA and CDR2 SQIVND. V loses 5 bases of germline sequence and J loses 4 bases, and the interval between the two ends is 16 bases. The CDR3 goes from the cysteine to the phenylalanine over 15 residues. Of the read, only the CDR3 DNA is kept; its 45 bases are in frame from base 1.